The present entry profiles one T cell receptor beta chain with its context. Its antigen is undetermined. PCR involved 60 Vbeta and 13 Jbeta primers. Profiled with immunoSEQ multiplex PCR; TCRdb holds only in-frame clones, not every one. Seen here are 35,000 to 45,000 clones, roughly half observed once, and the top ten hold about 12%. Trimming left V 5 bases short and J 2 bases short, with 18 bases between. The CDR3 spans 16 residues. CDR1 MDHEN and CDR2 SYDVKM come from the germline V gene. This sample was taken from a study of cytomegalovirus exposure and HLA in healthy donors. Broader study findings: In an earlier analysis, in 587 donors, most V segments appeared productive either ~87% or ~30% of the time. Most subjects had HLA-A and HLA-B alleles reportedly predicted accurately by TCR beta sequences. The study labeled more than 150 TCR beta chains cytomegalovirus-associated.

The rearrangement links TRBV28 to TRBJ1-2, with D possibly matching TRBD1 (5 bases). Sample: PBMCs. This clonotype was obtained from a human donor in good health. The CDR3 sequence is CASSPLKGRGNYGYTF. The CDR3 DNA follows: TGTGCCAGCAGTCCCCTCAAGGGAAGGGGAAACTATGGCTACACCTTC.